A single sample gave rise to the 14 T cell receptor beta chains below, sequenced in a study of beta chain features in type 1 diabetes. General study results and limits: Moderate but significant shortening of TCRB CDR3s was recorded in all four CD4+ subsets from Type 1 diabetes patients.

Expressed TCRB transcripts were sequenced, since all the RNA that had been isolated was reverse transcribed. Method: immunoSEQ multiplex PCR; TCRdb's copy keeps in-frame clones and lacks some. Here the sample spans around 97,000 clones, 28% being singletons. No cognate antigen is known for these TCRs. Sequencing input: central memory CD4+ T cells from blood. These receptors were taken from a woman aged 18-35 years with type 1 diabetes.

The gene calls are TRBV28 and TRBJ1-2; tentatively, D is TRBD1 (6 bases). Germline CDR1 is MDHEN and CDR2 is SYDVKM. This CDR3 is built from 14 residues. The germline V and J ends were trimmed by 8 bases and 3 bases, with 16 bases remaining between them. The CDR3 DNA reads as TGTGCCAGCCTCATGGGGGCCCGGGACTATGGCTACACCTTC. Residues: CASLMGARDYGYTF.

The rearrangement joins TRBV7-9 to TRBJ2-1, with 7 bases identical to TRBD2. J gave up 1 base and V 5 bases, and 5 bases lay outside the gene matches. CDR1 and CDR2 from the germline V gene are SEHNR and FQNEAQ (reference sequence). CDR3 length equals 15 residues. The CDR3 loop is CASSPREFSYNEQFF. The CDR3 coding sequence is TGTGCCAGCAGCCCGCGGGAGTTTTCCTACAATGAGCAGTTCTTC. The full variable domain, in which reference TRBV7-9 and TRBJ2-1 provide the parts outside the CDR3, is DTGVSQNPRHKITKRGQNVTFRCDPISEHNRLYWYRQTLGQGPEFLTYFQNEAQLEKSRLLSDRFSAERPKGSFSTLEIQRTEQGDSAMYLCASSPREFSYNEQFFGPGTRLTVL.

The table lists this clone with a few counts. The rearrangement links TRBV28 to TRBJ2-3; 7 nucleotides match TRBD1. The J segment lost 0 bases and the V segment lost 7 bases, leaving 7 bases of the junction unmatched. The CDR3 extends over 15 amino acids. Germline V gene data show CDR1 as MDHEN and CDR2 as SYDVKM. CDR3 in amino acids: CASKQGSTSTDTQYF. DNA of the CDR3: TGTGCCAGCAAACAGGGGTCGACTAGCACAGATACGCAGTATTTT.

This clone was seen repeatedly, ten times or more. V is TRBV18 and J is TRBJ2-5, with D possibly TRBD2 on 6 matching bases. Trimming pared 3 bases from V and 1 base from J, leaving 6 bases between. The CDR3 spans 13 residues. CDR1 is KGHSH and CDR2 is LQKENI in the germline V gene. The CDR3: CASSPGGQETQYF. The DNA for the CDR3 is TGTGCCAGCTCACCGGGAGGCCAAGAGACCCAGTACTTC. Full variable domain (rest looked up from reference TRBV18 and TRBJ2-5): NAGVMQNPRHLVRRRGQEARLRCSPMKGHSHVYWYRQLPEEGLKFMVYLQKENIIDESGMPKERFSAEFPKEGPSILRIQQVVRGDSAAYFCASSPGGQETQYFGPGTRLLVL.

The V gene is TRBV5-1, the J gene TRBJ1-4; D might be TRBD1 (5 bases). CDR3 size: 15 residues. The germline gives CDR1 SGHRS, CDR2 YFSETQ. The V gene lost 4 bases and the J gene lost 7 bases, with 17 bases spanning the gap. The CDR3 DNA reads as TGCGCCAGCAGCCCGGAGATCGGGGGAGGTGAAAAACTGTTTTTT. Its protein product is CASSPEIGGGEKLFF. Full variable domain (rest looked up from reference TRBV5-1 and TRBJ1-4): KAGVTQTPRYLIKTRGQQVTLSCSPISGHRSVSWYQQTPGQGLQFLFEYFSETQRNKGNFPGRFSGRQFSNSRSEMNVSTLELGDSALYLCASSPEIGGGEKLFFGSGTQLSVL.

This clone has only a few counts. The chain carries TRBV11-2 and TRBJ2-1; 7 nucleotides agree with TRBD1. V shed 1 base, J shed 4 bases, and the junction held 4 bases outside the gene matches. Germline assignment: CDR1 SGHAT and CDR2 FQNNGV. CDR3 size: 15 residues. The CDR3 DNA reads TGTGCCAGCAGCTTAGGACAGGGACCTTACAATGAGCAGTTCTTC. Translation: CASSLGQGPYNEQFF.

This chain uses TRBV18 with TRBJ1-5; D possibly corresponds to TRBD1 (5 bases). Per germline, CDR1 KGHSH and CDR2 LQKENI. The CDR3 covers 17 residues. V was pared by 0 bases and J by 2 bases, with 14 bases between. The CDR3 nucleotides read TGTGCCAGCTCACCACCGATTTCCGGACAACGCAATCAGCCCCAGCATTTT. It yields the protein CASSPPISGQRNQPQHF.

The J gene is TRBJ2-7, the V gene TRBV28; D possibly corresponds to TRBD2 (6 bases). The CDR3 length is 14 residues. Germline values: CDR1 MDHEN, CDR2 SYDVKM. The V and J ends lost 6 bases and 5 bases respectively, with 17 bases between them. The CDR3 here is CASRYGSLGHEQYF. The CDR3 nucleotides read TGTGCCAGCAGATACGGGAGCCTAGGCCACGAGCAGTACTTC.

In its sample, this clone was seen a few times. This chain connects TRBV9 to TRBJ2-2; D gene ambiguous. Trimming removed 3 bases from V and 1 base from J, with 7 bases in between. CDR3 length: 14 residues. Germline lookup yields CDR1 SGDLS and CDR2 YYNGEE. CDR3: CASSDNRNTGELFF. CDR3 bases: TGTGCCAGCAGCGATAACAGGAACACCGGGGAGCTGTTTTTT.

The genes are TRBV5-1 and TRBJ1-5; 7 bases line up with TRBD1. The germline V gene encodes CDR1 SGHRS and CDR2 YFSETQ. The CDR3 contains 14 residues. V was clipped by 4 bases and J by 9 bases; unmatched bases: 10. CDR3 nucleotides: TGCGCCAGCAGCCTTGGGGGCAGGGGGTGGCCCCAGCATTTT. This codes for CASSLGGRGWPQHF.

In this sample, this clone turned up a few times. The gene calls are TRBV28 and TRBJ2-7, with a tentative D call TRBD2 (6 bases). Germline V gives CDR1 MDHEN, CDR2 SYDVKM. Trimming took off 8 bases at V and 3 bases at J, with 14 bases between the two ends. This CDR3 region has 13 residues. Here the CDR3 reads CASGGGKRYEQYF. CDR3 DNA sequence: TGTGCCAGCGGTGGCGGGAAACGCTACGAGCAGTACTTC.

The V gene is TRBV28, the J gene TRBJ2-6, with D possibly being TRBD2 (5 bases). CDR1 and CDR2 (germline): MDHEN, SYDVKM. With 2 bases removed from V and 0 bases from J, the gap between germline ends came to 11 bases. The CDR3 is made up of 17 amino acids. CDR3 in DNA: TGTGCCAGCAGTTTACCCGAGGGAGTCTCTGGGGCCAACGTCCTGACTTTC. Translation: CASSLPEGVSGANVLTF.

The J gene is TRBJ2-1, the V gene TRBV18, with 8 bases identical to TRBD1. The CDR3 sequence is 15 residues long. Trimming cost V 3 bases and J 2 bases; bases outside gene matches: 3. Germline assignment: CDR1 KGHSH and CDR2 LQKENI. CDR3 sequence (DNA): TGTGCCAGCTCACCGGACAGGGATCCCTACAATGAGCAGTTCTTC. This translates into CASSPDRDPYNEQFF.

The genes are TRBV30 and TRBJ2-7, with D unresolved. This CDR3 is 14 amino acids long. V lost 4 bases, J lost 7 bases, and 20 bases lay in between. The V gene's germline CDR1 is GTSNPN and CDR2 SVGIG (reference sequence). The CDR3 spells CAWTPPNKVLEQYV. As DNA, the CDR3 is TGTGCCTGGACACCTCCGAATAAAGTCTTGGAGCAGTACGTC.